This T cell receptor (beta chain) is from a study of immune evolution from preneoplasia to lung adenocarcinoma (TCRdb year 2021). With respect to the entire study: HLA loss of heterozygosity was observed in around 7%, 15% and 35% of AIS, MIA and ADC lesions, respectively, and was not observed in any AAH lesions. The study combined immune gene expression, TCR sequencing and multiplex immunofluorescence to profile immune contexture across lung adenocarcinoma precursors and invasive adenocarcinoma. Resected precursor lesions (AAH, AIS, MIA) and invasive adenocarcinomas were each compared against paired morphologically normal lung tissue. The sample size depended on which specimens were available, not on a prior power calculation. The immune data were integrated with whole exome sequencing and methylation data obtained from the same cohort of nodules. The overall cohort comprised some 53 patients with pulmonary nodules who underwent surgical resection. The TCR sequencing data were obtained from 51 patients. According to the study, around 110 samples went through TCR sequencing. POLYSOLVER was used to infer Class I HLA alleles from exome data, while LOHHLA was used to detect allele-specific HLA loss. What the authors observed across the whole study: The highest top T cell clone frequencies were observed in normal lung, and a progressive decrease in top T cell clone frequencies appeared to occur from AAH through AIS, MIA and invasive adenocarcinoma. Because every patient came from Japan and China, how well the results apply to Western populations was uncertain. The findings were based on association rather than direct causation, and larger cohorts with long-term follow-up and longitudinal biopsies were deemed needed. T cell clonality was highest in KRAS-mutant nodules compared with EGFR-mutant or double wild-type lesions. Clonality was highest in normal lung, while later-stage lesions appeared to have lower clonality but higher T cell density and diversity.

The immunoSEQ hsTCRbeta Kit was used to sequence TCR beta CDR3 regions from DNA. The study's own analysis went as follows. TCR sequencing data were analysed with the ImmunoSEQ Analyzer. T cell clonality was calculated on productive rearrangements as 1 minus Pielou's evenness. To measure T cell diversity, the inverse Simpson index was applied to productive templates. T cell density was defined as TCR beta template counts normalized to usable DNA, with usable DNA estimated by amplifying and sequencing housekeeping genes. TCR metrics were compared across histologic stages using two-sided Kruskal-Wallis tests. TCRdb provides this immuneACCESS table in a form limited to in-frame rearrangements. Some clones are lacking; in checked studies, under half of them reflect an unresolved V gene, and why the rest are absent is not known. The DNA was the basis for D and trimming; V, J and clone size are from that table. This sample holds roughly 7,000 clones; roughly 83% were observed only once. Approximately 3% of the sample is held by the ten biggest clonotypes.

Remarks on this clone: Its antigen is not yet known. Within one base of it there is no much larger clone, and no base qualities were kept.

Resection was performed on patients in Japan or China between 2014 and 2017. The histologic diagnosis of each case was independently confirmed on H&E slides by two lung cancer pathologists. Macro-dissection after pathologic assessment enriched premalignant or tumor cells for nucleic acid extraction. DNA was isolated from FFPE tissue using the AllPrep DNA/RNA FFPE Kit. Between the V and J ends, shortened by 6 bases and 4 bases respectively, the junction contains 15 bases. Spanning cysteine to phenylalanine, the CDR3 consists of 14 amino acids. The only DNA kept is the CDR3, 42 bases in frame from the first base. CDR1 MRHNA and CDR2 SNTAGT were looked up in the germline V gene.

This clonotype was sampled from a person in their 40s with lung adenocarcinoma. In this chain, TRBV6-4 is recombined with TRBJ1-1; tentative D gene TRBD1, with 5 bases matching. The source material was FFPE invasive lung adenocarcinoma tissue. In light of the paper, this sample's cell subset or site label describes: frankly invasive lung adenocarcinoma (ADC). The CDR3 region reads CASRREGRATEAFF. The nucleotide sequence reads TGTGCCAGCAGGCGCGAAGGCAGGGCCACTGAAGCTTTCTTT.